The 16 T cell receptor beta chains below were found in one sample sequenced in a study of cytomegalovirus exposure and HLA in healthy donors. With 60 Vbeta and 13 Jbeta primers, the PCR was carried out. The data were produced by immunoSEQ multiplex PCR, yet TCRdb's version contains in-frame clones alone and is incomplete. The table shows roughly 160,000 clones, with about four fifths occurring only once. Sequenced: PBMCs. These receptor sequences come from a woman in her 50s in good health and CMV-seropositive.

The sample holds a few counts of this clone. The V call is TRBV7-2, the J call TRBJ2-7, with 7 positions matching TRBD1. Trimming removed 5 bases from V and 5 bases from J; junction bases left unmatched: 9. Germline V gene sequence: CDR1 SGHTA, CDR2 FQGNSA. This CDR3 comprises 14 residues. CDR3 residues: CASSTGQMRHEQYF. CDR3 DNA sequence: TGTGCCAGCAGCACGGGACAGATGCGCCACGAGCAGTACTTC.

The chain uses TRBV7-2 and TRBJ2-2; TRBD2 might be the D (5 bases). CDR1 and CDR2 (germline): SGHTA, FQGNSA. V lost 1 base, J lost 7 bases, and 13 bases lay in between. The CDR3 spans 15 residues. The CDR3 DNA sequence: TGTGCCAGCAGCTTAGTTCGTCGTGAGGGCGGGGAGCTGTTTTTT. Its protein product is CASSLVRREGGELFF.

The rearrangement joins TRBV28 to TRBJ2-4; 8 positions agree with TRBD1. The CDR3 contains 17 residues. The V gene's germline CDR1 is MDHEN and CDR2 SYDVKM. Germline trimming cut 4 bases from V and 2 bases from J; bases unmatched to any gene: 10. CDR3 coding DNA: TGTGCCAGCAGTTACAAAACAGGGGGGCTGACCAAAAACATTCAGTACTTC. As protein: CASSYKTGGLTKNIQYF.

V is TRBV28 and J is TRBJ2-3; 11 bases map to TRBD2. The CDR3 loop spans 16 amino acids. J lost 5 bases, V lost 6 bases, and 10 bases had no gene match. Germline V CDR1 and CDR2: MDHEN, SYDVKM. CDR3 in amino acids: CASSPTSGGNLDTQYF. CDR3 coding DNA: TGTGCCAGCAGCCCCACTAGCGGGGGAAACTTAGATACGCAGTATTTT.

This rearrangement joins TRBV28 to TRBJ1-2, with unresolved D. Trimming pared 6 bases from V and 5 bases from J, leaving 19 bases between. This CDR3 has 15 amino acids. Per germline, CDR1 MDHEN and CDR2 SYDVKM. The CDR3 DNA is TGTGCCAGCAGCCTACCCTCCCAAGCGTATTATGGCTACACCTTC. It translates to CASSLPSQAYYGYTF.

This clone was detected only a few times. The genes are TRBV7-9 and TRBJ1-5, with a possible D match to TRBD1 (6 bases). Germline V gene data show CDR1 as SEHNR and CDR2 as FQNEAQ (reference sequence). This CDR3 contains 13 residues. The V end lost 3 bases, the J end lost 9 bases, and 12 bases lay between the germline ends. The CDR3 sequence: CASSFKQGWPQHF. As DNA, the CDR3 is TGTGCCAGCAGCTTCAAACAGGGTTGGCCCCAGCATTTT.

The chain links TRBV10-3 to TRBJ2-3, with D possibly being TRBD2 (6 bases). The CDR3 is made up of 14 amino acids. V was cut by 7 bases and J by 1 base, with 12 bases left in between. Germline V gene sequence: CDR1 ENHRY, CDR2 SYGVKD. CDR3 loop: CAITSSVRTDTQYF. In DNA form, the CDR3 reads TGTGCCATCACTTCTAGCGTCCGCACAGATACGCAGTATTTT.

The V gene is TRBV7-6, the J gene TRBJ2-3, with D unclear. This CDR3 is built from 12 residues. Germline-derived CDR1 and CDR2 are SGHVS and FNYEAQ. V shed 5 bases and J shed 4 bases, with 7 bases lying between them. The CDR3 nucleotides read TGTGCCAGCAGCCCACGCGCAGATACGCAGTATTTT. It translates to CASSPRADTQYF.

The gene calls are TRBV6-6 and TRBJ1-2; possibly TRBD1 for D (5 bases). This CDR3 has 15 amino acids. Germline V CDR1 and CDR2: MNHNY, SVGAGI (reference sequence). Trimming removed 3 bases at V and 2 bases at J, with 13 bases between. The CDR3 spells CASSYQGDLNYGYTF. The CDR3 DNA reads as TGTGCCAGCAGTTATCAGGGTGATTTGAACTATGGCTACACCTTC.

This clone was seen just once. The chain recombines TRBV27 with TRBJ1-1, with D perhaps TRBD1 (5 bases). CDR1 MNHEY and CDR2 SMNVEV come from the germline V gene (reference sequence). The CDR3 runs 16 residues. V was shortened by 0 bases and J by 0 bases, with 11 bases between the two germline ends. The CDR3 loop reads CASSLSGRVLNTEAFF. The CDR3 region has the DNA TGTGCCAGCAGTTTATCGGGCAGGGTGCTGAACACTGAAGCTTTCTTT.

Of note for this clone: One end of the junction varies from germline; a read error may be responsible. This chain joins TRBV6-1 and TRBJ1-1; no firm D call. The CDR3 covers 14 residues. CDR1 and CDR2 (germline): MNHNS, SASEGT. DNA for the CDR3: TGTGCCAGCAGCCTGATGGCCCCGAACGCTGAAGCTTTCTTT. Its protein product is CASSLMAPNAEAFF.

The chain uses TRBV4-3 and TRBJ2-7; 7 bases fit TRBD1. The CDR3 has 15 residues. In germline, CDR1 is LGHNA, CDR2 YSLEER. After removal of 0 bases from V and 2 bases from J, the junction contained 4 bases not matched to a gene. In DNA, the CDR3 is TGCGCCAGCAGCCAAGATTCCCAGGGGGCCTACGAGCAGTACTTC. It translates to CASSQDSQGAYEQYF.

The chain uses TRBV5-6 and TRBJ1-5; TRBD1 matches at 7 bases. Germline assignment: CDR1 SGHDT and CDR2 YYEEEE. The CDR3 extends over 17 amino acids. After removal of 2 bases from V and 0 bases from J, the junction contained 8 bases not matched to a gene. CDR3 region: CASSFRTGRYSNQPQHF. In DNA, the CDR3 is TGTGCCAGCAGCTTTAGGACAGGCAGATATAGCAATCAGCCCCAGCATTTT.

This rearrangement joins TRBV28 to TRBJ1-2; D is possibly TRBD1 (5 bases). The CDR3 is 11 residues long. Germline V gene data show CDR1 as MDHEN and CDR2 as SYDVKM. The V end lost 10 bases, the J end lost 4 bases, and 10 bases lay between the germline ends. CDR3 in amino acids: CATTGGYGYTF. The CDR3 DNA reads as TGTGCCACTACGGGGGGCTATGGCTACACCTTC.

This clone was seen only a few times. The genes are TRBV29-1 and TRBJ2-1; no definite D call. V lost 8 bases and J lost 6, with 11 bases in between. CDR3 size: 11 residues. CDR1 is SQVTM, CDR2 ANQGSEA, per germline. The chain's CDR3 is CSIATLNEQFF. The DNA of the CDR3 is TGCAGCATTGCAACTCTCAATGAGCAGTTCTTC.

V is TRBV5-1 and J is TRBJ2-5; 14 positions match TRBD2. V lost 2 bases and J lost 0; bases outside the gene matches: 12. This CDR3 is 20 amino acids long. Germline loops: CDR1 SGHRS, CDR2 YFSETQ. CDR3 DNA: TGCGCCAGCAGCTTCCCGCGGGACAAGACTAGCGGGAGGGACCAAGAGACCCAGTACTTC. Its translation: CASSFPRDKTSGRDQETQYF.